This TCR beta chain was retrieved from a study of blood T cell repertoires in COVID-19. Study-level background: From the United States, Italy and Spain came samples of acute and convalescent COVID-19. T cells, B-cell-depleted T cells, or PBMCs provided the cDNA or gDNA that served as material.

Only one count was recorded for this clone. Trimming removed 3 bases from V and 0 bases from J, with 15 bases in between. The CDR3 is 17 amino acids. Germline CDR1 reads SNHLY; CDR2 reads FYNNEI. How the authors handled the data: Researchers report that nucleated cell counts were estimated from reference gene primer amplification. Measured with immunoSEQ multiplex PCR; TCRdb has only the in-frame clones, and not every one. V and J calls and clone size are copied from that table; D and trimming were computed from the DNA. The profile shows some 270,000 clones, around 83% of them singletons. The receptor was derived from a woman aged 40 to 50 who had recovered from COVID-19. What was sequenced was peripheral blood. The gene calls are TRBV2 and TRBJ2-1; weak D call: TRBD2 (5 bases). The CDR3 DNA follows: TGTGCCAGCAGTGACGGTCCAGCGGAAAGCTCCTACAATGAGCAGTTCTTC. Its translation: CASSDGPAESSYNEQFF.